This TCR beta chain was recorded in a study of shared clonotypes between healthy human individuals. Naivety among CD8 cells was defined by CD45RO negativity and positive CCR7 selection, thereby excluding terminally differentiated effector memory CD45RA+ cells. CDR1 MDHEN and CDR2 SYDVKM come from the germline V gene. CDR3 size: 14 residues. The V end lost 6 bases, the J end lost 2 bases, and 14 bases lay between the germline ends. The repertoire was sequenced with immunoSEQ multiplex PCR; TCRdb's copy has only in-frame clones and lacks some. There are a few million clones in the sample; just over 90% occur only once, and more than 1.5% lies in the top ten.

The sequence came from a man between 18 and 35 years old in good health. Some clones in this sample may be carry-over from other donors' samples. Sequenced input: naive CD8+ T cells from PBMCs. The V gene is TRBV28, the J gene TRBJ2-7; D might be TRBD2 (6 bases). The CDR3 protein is CASRNSGPAYEQYF. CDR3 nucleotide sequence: TGTGCCAGCAGGAATAGCGGACCTGCCTACGAGCAGTACTTC.